The 23 T cell receptor beta chains below come from one sample, sequenced in a study of CD8 T cells in ankylosing spondylitis. A single record per CDR3 protein comes from TCRdb applying MiXCR to the 5' RACE reads. The data show fewer than 250,000 distinct CDR3 sequences, with over 9.5% seen just once and roughly a fifth held by the top ten. Source material: blood, either unsorted or a sorted T cell fraction (not recorded which). These receptors originate from a male donor with ankylosing spondylitis or in good health (not recorded which).

The sample holds many counts of this clonotype. At one end, the junction sequence differs from germline, possibly due to a read error. This sequence joins TRBV6-5 and TRBJ2-1; 10 bases fit TRBD2. Germline lookup yields CDR1 MNHEY and CDR2 SVGAGI. CDR3 length equals 15 residues. CDR3 protein: CASSYSGGSYNEQFF. The DNA of the CDR3 is TGCGCCAGCAGCTATAGCGGGGGGTCCTACAATGAGCAGTTCTTC.

This clonotype has a count of ten or more. This rearrangement joins TRBV7-6 to TRBJ2-3; D uncertain. The germline CDR1 and CDR2 sequences are SGHVS and FNYEAQ. This CDR3 contains 16 residues. The V gene lost 4 bases and the J gene lost 5 bases, with 19 bases spanning the gap. The CDR3 DNA is TGTGCCAGCAGCTCTCCCGCCGGATTAAGAGAAGATACGCAGTATTTT. Amino acids: CASSSPAGLREDTQYF. The whole variable domain, filled in from reference TRBV7-6 and TRBJ2-3, reads GAGVSQSPRYKVTKRGQDVALRCDPISGHVSLYWYRQALGQGPEFLTYFNYEAQQDKSGLPNDRFSAERPEGSISTLTIQRTEQRDSAMYRCASSSPAGLREDTQYFGPGTRLTVL.

This clonotype was seen ten or more times. The rearrangement uses TRBV20-1 and TRBJ2-5; D is unresolved. This CDR3 is built from 12 residues. Germline lookup yields CDR1 DFQATT and CDR2 SNEGSKA (reference sequence). Trimming took off 3 bases at V and 5 bases at J, with 10 bases between the two ends. CDR3 in amino acids: CSASPGSETQYF. DNA of the CDR3: TGCAGTGCTAGTCCGGGTAGTGAGACCCAGTACTTC.

This clonotype has ten or more counts. The CDR3 nucleotides read TGTGCCAGCAGCCCCGATACGAGGGGAACCGGGGAGCTGTTTTTT. Protein product: CASSPDTRGTGELFF. V usage is TRBV7-9 and J usage is TRBJ2-2; either TRBD1 or TRBD2 may supply D (5 bases each). Trimming removed 5 bases from V and 5 bases from J, with 15 bases in between. There are 15 residues in the CDR3. CDR1 and CDR2 (germline): SEHNR, FQNEAQ (reference sequence).

This clonotype was seen at least ten times. V is TRBV29-1 and J is TRBJ1-1; D gene ambiguous. Between the trimmed V and J ends, which lost 4 bases and 8 bases, there was a span of 8 bases. The CDR3 loop spans 10 amino acids. Germline V gives CDR1 SQVTM, CDR2 ANQGSEA. CDR3 bases: TGCAGCGTTGTTGGGTGGGAAGCTTTCTTT. Its translation is CSVVGWEAFF.

This clonotype showed up many times. The V call is TRBV7-8, the J call TRBJ2-3; D is undetermined. The CDR3 is made up of 12 amino acids. V gave up 0 bases and J gave up 6 bases, with 4 bases separating them. Germline values: CDR1 SGHVS, CDR2 FQNEAQ. The CDR3 DNA reads as TGTGCCAGCAGCTTAGCGTCCGATACGCAGTATTTT. Encoded protein: CASSLASDTQYF.

The V gene is TRBV7-2, the J gene TRBJ2-7; a possible D gene is TRBD2 (5 bases). This CDR3 is built from 14 residues. CDR1 and CDR2 (germline): SGHTA, FQGNSA. V gave up 5 bases and J gave up 2 bases, with 13 bases separating them. The CDR3 spells CASSLEGSAYEQYF. The DNA of the CDR3 is TGTGCCAGCAGCCTAGAGGGCAGCGCCTACGAGCAGTACTTC. Combining the CDR3 with reference TRBV7-2 and TRBJ2-7 gives the whole variable domain GAGVSQSPSNKVTEKGKDVELRCDPISGHTALYWYRQSLGQGLEFLIYFQGNSAPDKSGLPSDRFSAERTGGSVSTLTIQRTQQEDSAVYLCASSLEGSAYEQYFGPGTRLTVT.

This chain links TRBV30 with TRBJ2-5; the match to TRBD1 covers 7 bases. Germline values: CDR1 GTSNPN, CDR2 SVGIG (reference sequence). The CDR3 spans 11 residues. Losses at the gene ends were 4 bases for V and 5 bases for J; bases not matched to a gene: 1. In DNA, the CDR3 is TGTGCCTGGAAAGGGGGCGAGACCCAGTACTTC. This gives the protein CAWKGGETQYF.

This clonotype was picked up many times. This sequence joins TRBV9 and TRBJ2-2; D could derive from TRBD1 or TRBD2 (5 bases each). There are 14 residues in the CDR3. V lost 4 bases, J lost 6 bases, and 13 bases lay in between. Looked up from germline, CDR1 is SGDLS and CDR2 is YYNGEE. CDR3: CASSRGVTAGELFF. Here the CDR3 DNA reads TGTGCCAGCAGCAGAGGGGTTACGGCCGGGGAGCTGTTTTTT.

Only a few counts were recorded for this clonotype. Relative to the germline gene, one junction end is altered; a read error may explain this. The chain joins TRBV7-2 to TRBJ2-1; D possibly corresponds to TRBD2 (6 bases). This CDR3 contains 14 residues. CDR1 is SGHTA, CDR2 FQGNSA, per germline. The CDR3 reads CASSVRDSHNEQFF. The CDR3 DNA is TGTGCCAGCAGCGTCCGGGACTCCCACAATGAGCAGTTCTTC.

This clonotype was observed at least ten times. The chain has TRBV7-2 and TRBJ2-7, with 9 nucleotides matching TRBD1. Germline lookup yields CDR1 SGHTA and CDR2 FQGNSA. Trimming removed 2 bases from V and 5 bases from J; junction bases left unmatched: 4. The CDR3 is 14 amino acids. This CDR3 is CASSLRDRAHEQYF. The CDR3, as DNA: TGTGCCAGCAGCTTACGGGACAGGGCCCACGAGCAGTACTTC.

The sample holds a few counts of this clonotype. The chain has TRBV18 and TRBJ2-5; TRBD2 might be the D (5 bases). V lost 1 base and J lost 2, with 11 bases in between. The germline gives CDR1 KGHSH, CDR2 LQKENI. The CDR3 length is 15 residues. The chain's CDR3 is CASSPRGSRQETQYF. The CDR3, as DNA: TGTGCCAGCTCACCACGAGGGTCTCGACAAGAGACCCAGTACTTC.

The CDR3 region is CASRWESGSTGELFF. The CDR3 DNA reads TGTGCCAGCAGATGGGAGTCAGGGTCCACCGGGGAGCTGTTTTTT. This sequence joins TRBV5-6 and TRBJ2-2; possibly TRBD1 or TRBD2 for D (5 bases each). Germline values: CDR1 SGHDT, CDR2 YYEEEE. V gave up 5 bases and J gave up 4 bases, with 15 bases separating them. The CDR3 runs 15 residues.

This clonotype was observed many times. CDR3 DNA sequence: TGCGCCAGCAGCTTGTGGGGCGAAAACGAGCAGTACTTC. This codes for CASSLWGENEQYF. The genes are TRBV5-1 and TRBJ2-7, with D possibly TRBD1 on 5 matching bases. V dropped 1 base and J dropped 5 bases, with 10 bases sitting between them. Germline V lookup: CDR1 SGHRS, CDR2 YFSETQ. This CDR3 has 13 amino acids.

V usage is TRBV30 and J usage is TRBJ1-5, with D possibly matching TRBD1 (6 bases). The germline V and J ends were trimmed by 0 bases and 4 bases, with 13 bases remaining between them. This CDR3 spans 15 amino acids. CDR1 is GTSNPN, CDR2 SVGIG, per germline (reference sequence). CDR3 coding DNA: TGTGCCTGGAGTGTAGCAGGGGATGGGAATCAGCCCCAGCATTTT. Translated: CAWSVAGDGNQPQHF.

This clonotype was detected only a few times. For the CDR3, the DNA is TGTGCCAGCAGCCCGCACCCGACGGAGAACACTGAAGCTTTCTTT. It encodes CASSPHPTENTEAFF. The rearrangement links TRBV7-9 to TRBJ1-1; D gene ambiguous. The V gene lost 5 bases and the J gene lost 1 base, with 14 bases spanning the gap. The CDR3 is 15 amino acids. CDR1 is SEHNR, CDR2 FQNEAQ, per germline (reference sequence). The full variable domain, rest sourced from reference TRBV7-9 and TRBJ1-1, is DTGVSQNPRHKITKRGQNVTFRCDPISEHNRLYWYRQTLGQGPEFLTYFQNEAQLEKSRLLSDRFSAERPKGSFSTLEIQRTEQGDSAMYLCASSPHPTENTEAFFGQGTRLTVV.

The V call is TRBV28, the J call TRBJ2-7; 11 bases line up with TRBD1. The CDR3 has 13 residues. Losses at the gene ends were 8 bases for V and 6 bases for J; bases not matched to a gene: 6. Per germline, CDR1 MDHEN and CDR2 SYDVKM. The CDR3 region has the DNA TGTGCCAGCCGGGACAGGGGGTTTGTCGAGCAGTACTTC. It codes for CASRDRGFVEQYF.

This clonotype occurred many times. The chain carries TRBV15 and TRBJ2-3; perhaps TRBD2 as D (6 bases). Trimming removed 2 bases at V and 3 bases at J, with 15 bases between. The CDR3 is made up of 16 amino acids. The germline gives CDR1 LNHNV, CDR2 YYDKDF (reference sequence). DNA of the CDR3: TGTGCCACCAGCAGAACCCGCGACGGAGGGACAGATACGCAGTATTTT. It specifies CATSRTRDGGTDTQYF.

This clonotype was observed many times. The chain couples TRBV27 to TRBJ2-1; D perhaps matches TRBD2 (5 bases). The length of the CDR3 is 14 residues. With 2 bases removed from V and 6 bases from J, the gap between germline ends came to 11 bases. Germline V CDR1 and CDR2: MNHEY, SMNVEV (reference sequence). This chain's CDR3 is CASSLRGSINEQFF. The CDR3 DNA is TGTGCCAGCAGTTTAAGAGGGTCTATCAATGAGCAGTTCTTC.

The chain uses TRBV20-1 and TRBJ2-2; weak D call: TRBD1 (7 bases). V gave up 6 bases and J gave up 5 bases, with 19 bases separating them. The CDR3 is 15 residues long. Germline CDR1 reads DFQATT; CDR2 reads SNEGSKA (reference sequence). The CDR3 DNA sequence: TGCAGTGCCACCACCCCCAGGGGGGAGACCGGGGAGCTGTTTTTT. Protein product: CSATTPRGETGELFF.

In this sample, this clonotype turned up many times. The rearrangement links TRBV15 to TRBJ2-5, with D perhaps matching TRBD2 (6 bases). V was pared by 2 bases and J by 5 bases, with 18 bases between. Germline CDR1 is LNHNV and CDR2 is YYDKDF (reference sequence). This CDR3 is 16 amino acids long. The DNA for the CDR3 is TGTGCCACCAGCAGACCAACTGCGGAGGGTATGGAGACCCAGTACTTC. It yields the protein CATSRPTAEGMETQYF. The whole variable domain, filled in from reference TRBV15 and TRBJ2-5, reads DAMVIQNPRYQVTQFGKPVTLSCSQTLNHNVMYWYQQKSSQAPKLLFHYYDKDFNNEADTPDNFQSRRPNTSFCFLDIRSPGLGDTAMYLCATSRPTAEGMETQYFGPGTRLLVL.

This clonotype was seen at least ten times. The V and J genes are TRBV7-2 and TRBJ2-1, with TRBD2 identical over 7 bases. The CDR3 spans 15 residues. J gave up 1 base and V 5 bases, and 5 bases lay outside the gene matches. The germline gives CDR1 SGHTA, CDR2 FQGNSA. This CDR3 reads CASSPRGVSYNEQFF. DNA of the CDR3: TGTGCCAGCAGCCCCCGGGGGGTATCCTACAATGAGCAGTTCTTC.

The chain has TRBV5-1 and TRBJ1-2; TRBD1 matches 11 bases. The CDR3 has 15 amino acids. Germline trimming cut 4 bases from V and 0 bases from J; bases unmatched to any gene: 2. Germline CDR1 and CDR2: SGHRS and YFSETQ. CDR3 sequence: CASSTGQGANYGYTF. CDR3 nucleotides: TGCGCCAGCAGCACGGGACAGGGGGCTAACTATGGCTACACCTTC.